The following is a TCR beta chain sequence with its context. The antigen remains undetermined. TCRbeta library construction was performed incorporating unique molecular identifiers. Each CDR3 protein gets one entry after TCRdb re-called the PCR reads with MiXCR. The sample holds fewer than 400,000 distinct CDR3 sequences, over 20% seen once. These data come from a study of T-cell reconstitution after alpha-beta-depleted transplantation in children. This CDR3 comprises 15 residues. Germline CDR1 and CDR2: MNHEY and SMNVEV (reference sequence). Trimming took 5 bases from V and 6 from J, leaving 19 bases between them. Study outcomes and limitations: Newly produced T cells mostly provided counts and TCRbeta diversity after one year, as hyperexpanded clones declined. Several hundred graft clones that had expanded were reportedly the source of alpha-beta T cells about two months after transplant.

Source: PBMCs, mostly from graft donor cells, taken 180 days after TCRalphabeta/CD19-depleted stem cell transplant. V is TRBV27 and J is TRBJ2-5; D remains unclear. The TCR originated in a male patient between 5 and 17 years old who had a stem cell transplant for acute lymphoblastic leukemia, so the T cells may come from the graft donor. CDR3 nucleotide sequence: TGTGCCAGCAGTCACCTCGAGAATATGAGGAAGACCCAGTACTTC. Protein product: CASSHLENMRKTQYF.